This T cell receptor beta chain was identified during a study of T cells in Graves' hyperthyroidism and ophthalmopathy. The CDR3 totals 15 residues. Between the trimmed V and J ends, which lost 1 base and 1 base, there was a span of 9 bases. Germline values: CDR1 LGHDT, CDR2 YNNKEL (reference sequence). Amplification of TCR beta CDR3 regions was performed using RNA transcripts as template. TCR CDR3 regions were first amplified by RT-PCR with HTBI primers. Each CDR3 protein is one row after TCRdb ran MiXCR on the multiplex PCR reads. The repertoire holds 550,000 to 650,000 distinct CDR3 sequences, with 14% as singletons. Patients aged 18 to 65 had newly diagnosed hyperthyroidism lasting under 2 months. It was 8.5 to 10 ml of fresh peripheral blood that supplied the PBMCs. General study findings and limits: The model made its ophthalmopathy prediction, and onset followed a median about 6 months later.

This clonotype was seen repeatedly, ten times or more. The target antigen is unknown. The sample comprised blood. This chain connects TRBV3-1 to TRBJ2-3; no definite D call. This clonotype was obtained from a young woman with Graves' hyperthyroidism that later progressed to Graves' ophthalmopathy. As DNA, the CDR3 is TGTGCCAGCAGCCAAGTAATAGGAGGCACAGATACGCAGTATTTT. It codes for CASSQVIGGTDTQYF.